Shown below are 4 T cell receptor beta chains from a single sample sequenced in a study of monozygotic twins with inflammatory bowel disease. After re-calling the 5' RACE reads, TCRdb lists one entry per CDR3 protein, DNA absent. The sample features approximately 330,000 distinct CDR3 sequences, with 2% in its top ten. The sequencing input was blood. All receptors come from a human donor with ulcerative colitis or Crohn's disease, or a healthy co-twin of an affected twin (not recorded which).

This chain connects TRBV20-1 to TRBJ1-4; TCRdb's assignment of TRBD1 cannot be checked, as there is no DNA. In germline, CDR1 is DFQATT, CDR2 SNEGSKA (reference sequence). This CDR3 has 14 amino acids. CDR3 protein: CSATRPGYPEKLFF.

This chain joins TRBV6-6 and TRBJ1-1; TCRdb lists TRBD1, though no DNA is available to test this call. The CDR3 spans 14 residues. Looked up from germline, CDR1 is MNHNY and CDR2 is SVGAGI (reference sequence). The chain's CDR3 is CASSYTTGSAEAFF.

J is TRBJ2-3 and V is TRBV5-6. Germline V gives CDR1 SGHDT, CDR2 YYEEEE. This CDR3 is built from 11 residues. CDR3 protein: CASSFKRTQYF.

The chain carries TRBV24-1 and TRBJ2-3; without DNA, the TCRdb call of TRBD1 cannot be checked. In germline, CDR1 is KGHDR, CDR2 SFDVKD. The CDR3 extends over 14 amino acids. The CDR3 loop is CATSLGPGAHTQYF.